The 17 T cell receptor beta chains in this list originate from one sample, sequenced in a study of shared clonotypes between healthy human individuals. The table came from immunoSEQ multiplex PCR; TCRdb's copy has only in-frame clones and leaves some out. The sample holds some 2.3 million clones, roughly 93% seen once. The sample consisted of naive CD4+ T cells from PBMCs. Regarding subset: CD45RA+ positively selected. These receptor sequences come from a man between 18 and 35 years old in good health. Some clones in this sample may be carry-over from other donors' samples.

The V call is TRBV5-6, the J call TRBJ1-4; D gene unclear. V shed 2 bases and J shed 4 bases, with 12 bases lying between them. There are 15 residues in the CDR3. Per germline, CDR1 SGHDT and CDR2 YYEEEE. The CDR3 bases are TGTGCCAGCAGCTTACGGGAAGTTCTTAATGAAAAACTGTTTTTT. Its protein product is CASSLREVLNEKLFF.

A note on this clone: The same CDR3 is also encoded by other DNA sequences in this sample. The J gene is TRBJ1-5, the V gene TRBV19; 11 bases are a match to TRBD1. Losses at the gene ends were 5 bases for V and 4 bases for J; bases not matched to a gene: 10. The CDR3 spans 17 residues. Germline values: CDR1 LNHDA, CDR2 SQIVND (reference sequence). DNA for the CDR3: TGTGCCAGTAGTTCTCGGGACAGGGGGGGAGGAAATCAGCCCCAGCATTTT. Its protein product is CASSSRDRGGGNQPQHF.

A single count supports this clone. The gene calls are TRBV25-1 and TRBJ2-3; 8 bases are shared with TRBD1. The V and J ends lost 4 bases and 2 bases, in that order; junction bases with no gene match: 2. The CDR3 is 14 amino acids. Per the germline V gene, CDR1 is MGHDK and CDR2 is SYGVNS. CDR3 DNA sequence: TGTGCCAGCAGTGGACAGGGGATCACAGATACGCAGTATTTT. Encoded protein: CASSGQGITDTQYF.

V is TRBV19 and J is TRBJ1-2, with 7 positions matching TRBD1. This CDR3 comprises 15 residues. Germline trimming cut 3 bases from V and 4 bases from J; bases unmatched to any gene: 8. Germline values: CDR1 LNHDA, CDR2 SQIVND (reference sequence). The CDR3 region has the DNA TGTGCCAGTAGTATGGAGGGGGCGGGTGGCTATGGCTACACCTTC. This encodes CASSMEGAGGYGYTF.

The chain employs TRBV30 and TRBJ2-3; TRBD1 might be the D (5 bases). CDR1 and CDR2 from the germline V gene are GTSNPN and SVGIG (reference sequence). Trimming stripped 2 bases from V and 4 bases from J, with 13 bases between. CDR3 length: 14 residues. The CDR3: CAWSLGVGPDTQYF. The CDR3 nucleotides read TGTGCCTGGAGTTTAGGGGTCGGACCAGATACGCAGTATTTT.

The chain couples TRBV28 to TRBJ2-7; TRBD2 matches 11 bases. The CDR3 covers 16 residues. Germline V lookup: CDR1 MDHEN, CDR2 SYDVKM. V trimming: 4 bases; J trimming: 4 bases; junction bases outside the gene matches: 9. The CDR3 here is CASSSFTSGRRYEQYF. The CDR3 nucleotides are TGTGCCAGCAGTTCCTTTACTAGCGGGAGACGGTACGAGCAGTACTTC.

This rearrangement joins TRBV28 to TRBJ2-2; TRBD2 agrees at 9 bases. This CDR3 comprises 19 residues. CDR1 and CDR2 (germline): MDHEN, SYDVKM. Trimming at V came to 1 base and at J to 1 base, leaving 10 bases not matched to a gene. The DNA for the CDR3 is TGTGCCAGCAGTTTATACTCTTGGGGGACTAGCCGGAACACCGGGGAGCTGTTTTTT. This translates into CASSLYSWGTSRNTGELFF.

This chain links TRBV6-1 with TRBJ1-5; 12 bases are a match to TRBD1. CDR1 is MNHNS, CDR2 SASEGT, per germline. This CDR3 comprises 19 residues. The junction had 13 bases not matched to a gene; V was cut back by 1 base and J by 6 bases. The CDR3 sequence: CASSEVSGTGGSRSQPQHF. In DNA, the CDR3 is TGTGCCAGCAGTGAAGTCTCCGGGACAGGGGGCTCGAGGAGTCAGCCCCAGCATTTT.

The rearrangement links TRBV6-6 to TRBJ2-1, with TRBD1 matching 10 bases. Looked up from germline, CDR1 is MNHNY and CDR2 is SVGAGI (reference sequence). This CDR3 contains 15 residues. After removal of 2 bases from V and 5 bases from J, the junction contained 3 bases not matched to a gene. As DNA, the CDR3 is TGTGCCAGCAGTTACGGGACAGGGGACGACAATGAGCAGTTCTTC. Its protein product is CASSYGTGDDNEQFF.

The gene calls are TRBV13 and TRBJ2-2, with 7 bases that match TRBD1. Looked up from germline, CDR1 is PRHDT and CDR2 is FYEKMQ (reference sequence). The length of the CDR3 is 14 residues. With V trimmed by 3 bases and J by 8 bases, 6 bases remained unmatched. For the CDR3, the DNA is TGTGCCAGCAGCTTTGACAGGGTTTCAGGGGAGCTGTTTTTT. Protein sequence: CASSFDRVSGELFF.

The rearrangement links TRBV5-1 to TRBJ1-5; TRBD1 matches at 7 bases. CDR3 length equals 13 residues. Germline trimming cut 4 bases from V and 5 bases from J; bases unmatched to any gene: 3. Germline CDR1 is SGHRS and CDR2 is YFSETQ. CDR3 bases: TGCGCCAGCAGCCAGGGGGTAGATCAGCCCCAGCATTTT. Translating gives CASSQGVDQPQHF.

This clone occurred once. This chain joins TRBV7-9 and TRBJ2-7; possible D gene TRBD1, 5 bases. Trimming took off 5 bases at V and 4 bases at J, with 12 bases between the two ends. The CDR3 consists of 13 residues. Germline V lookup: CDR1 SEHNR, CDR2 FQNEAQ (reference sequence). The CDR3 region is CASSPTVPYEQYF. DNA of the CDR3: TGTGCCAGCAGCCCGACAGTTCCTTACGAGCAGTACTTC.

V usage is TRBV28 and J usage is TRBJ1-1; 8 bases agree with TRBD1. Unmatched junction bases numbered 12, after V lost 7 bases and J lost 11 bases. The CDR3 totals 13 residues. Germline values: CDR1 MDHEN, CDR2 SYDVKM. The CDR3 DNA reads as TGTGCCAGCACCCCTCGGTGGCAGGGGGCGGCTTTCTTT. This codes for CASTPRWQGAAFF.

This clone was seen a handful of times. Other DNA sequences in this sample translate to the same CDR3. The CDR3 DNA is TGTGCCAGCAGCGTAGGAGGGTCTGGGGCCAACGTCCTGACTTTC. Its translation: CASSVGGSGANVLTF. The V gene is TRBV9, the J gene TRBJ2-6; TRBD2 is a possible D gene (5 bases). V was trimmed by 0 bases and J by 1 base, leaving 5 bases between them. CDR1 and CDR2 (germline): SGDLS, YYNGEE. This CDR3 has 15 amino acids.

This sequence joins TRBV5-1 and TRBJ2-1; D perhaps matches TRBD1 (5 bases). Germline assignment: CDR1 SGHRS and CDR2 YFSETQ. Trimming took off 4 bases at V and 0 bases at J, with 14 bases between the two ends. CDR3 length equals 16 residues. CDR3 protein: CASSVGLVSSYNEQFF. DNA for the CDR3: TGCGCCAGCAGCGTGGGGCTAGTATCCTCCTACAATGAGCAGTTCTTC.

The chain couples TRBV29-1 to TRBJ1-1; 11 bases map to TRBD1. The ends lost 6 bases at V and 3 bases at J; junction bases unmatched: 9. This CDR3 is built from 15 residues. Germline-derived CDR1 and CDR2 are SQVTM and ANQGSEA. CDR3 bases: TGCAGCGTATCGGCCGGGACAGGGGGATACACTGAAGCTTTCTTT. Translating gives CSVSAGTGGYTEAFF.

The genes are TRBV30 and TRBJ2-5, with unresolved D. Germline CDR1 and CDR2: GTSNPN and SVGIG (reference sequence). Trimming pared 1 base from V and 1 base from J, leaving 16 bases between. The CDR3 contains 16 residues. The CDR3 protein is CAWSGRRPARQETQYF. In DNA, the CDR3 is TGTGCCTGGAGTGGAAGGCGGCCGGCTCGCCAAGAGACCCAGTACTTC.